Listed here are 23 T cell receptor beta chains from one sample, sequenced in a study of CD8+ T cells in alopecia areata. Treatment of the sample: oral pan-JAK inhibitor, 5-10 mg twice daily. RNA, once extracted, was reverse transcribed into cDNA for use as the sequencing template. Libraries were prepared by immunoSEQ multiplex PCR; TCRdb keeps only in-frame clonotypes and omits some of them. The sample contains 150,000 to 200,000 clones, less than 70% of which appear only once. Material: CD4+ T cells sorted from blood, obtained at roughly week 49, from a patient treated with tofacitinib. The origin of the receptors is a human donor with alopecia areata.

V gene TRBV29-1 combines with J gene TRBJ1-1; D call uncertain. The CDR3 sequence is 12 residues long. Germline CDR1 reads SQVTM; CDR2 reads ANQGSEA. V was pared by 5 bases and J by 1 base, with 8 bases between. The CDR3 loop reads CSVKGWNTEAFF. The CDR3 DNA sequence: TGCAGCGTTAAGGGATGGAACACTGAAGCTTTCTTT.

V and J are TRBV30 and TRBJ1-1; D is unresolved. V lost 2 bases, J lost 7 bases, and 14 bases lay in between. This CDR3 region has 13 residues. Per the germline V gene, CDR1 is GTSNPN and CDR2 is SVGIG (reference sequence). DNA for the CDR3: TGTGCCTGGAGTCCCGGGGTTTTAGGTGAAGCTTTCTTT. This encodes CAWSPGVLGEAFF.

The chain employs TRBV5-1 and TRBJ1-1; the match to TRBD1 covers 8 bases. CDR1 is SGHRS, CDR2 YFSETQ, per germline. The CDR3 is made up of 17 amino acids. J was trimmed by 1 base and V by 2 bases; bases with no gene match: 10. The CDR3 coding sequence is TGCGCCAGCAGCTTAGGACAGGGATCTACTTCGAACACTGAAGCTTTCTTT. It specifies CASSLGQGSTSNTEAFF.

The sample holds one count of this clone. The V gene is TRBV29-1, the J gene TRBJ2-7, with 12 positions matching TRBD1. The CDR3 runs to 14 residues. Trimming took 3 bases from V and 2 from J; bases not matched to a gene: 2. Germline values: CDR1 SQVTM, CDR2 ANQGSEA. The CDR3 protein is CSVEGDRGPYEQYF. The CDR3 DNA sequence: TGCAGCGTTGAGGGGGACAGGGGGCCCTACGAGCAGTACTTC.

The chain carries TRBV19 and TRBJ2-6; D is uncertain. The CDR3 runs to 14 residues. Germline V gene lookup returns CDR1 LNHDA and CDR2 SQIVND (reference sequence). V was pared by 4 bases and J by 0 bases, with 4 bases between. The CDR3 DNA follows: TGTGCCAGTAGTAGGAGCTCTGGGGCCAACGTCCTGACTTTC. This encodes CASSRSSGANVLTF. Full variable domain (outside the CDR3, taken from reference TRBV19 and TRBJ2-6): DGGITQSPKYLFRKEGQNVTLSCEQNLNHDAMYWYRQDPGQGLRLIYYSQIVNDFQKGDIAEGYSVSREKKESFPLTVTSAQKNPTAFYLCASSRSSGANVLTFGAGSRLTVL.

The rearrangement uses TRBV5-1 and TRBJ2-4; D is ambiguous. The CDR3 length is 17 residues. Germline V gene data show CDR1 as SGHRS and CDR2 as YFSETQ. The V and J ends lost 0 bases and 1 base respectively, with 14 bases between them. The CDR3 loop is CASSLDLERKAKNIQYF. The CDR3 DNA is TGCGCCAGCAGCTTGGATTTGGAACGGAAGGCCAAAAACATTCAGTACTTC.

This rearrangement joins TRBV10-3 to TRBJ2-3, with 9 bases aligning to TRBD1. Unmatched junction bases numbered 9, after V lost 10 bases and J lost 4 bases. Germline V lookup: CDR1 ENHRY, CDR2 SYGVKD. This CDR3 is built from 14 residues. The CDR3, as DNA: TGTGCCACCGAAACAGGGGGCTACGCAGATACGCAGTATTTT. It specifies CATETGGYADTQYF.

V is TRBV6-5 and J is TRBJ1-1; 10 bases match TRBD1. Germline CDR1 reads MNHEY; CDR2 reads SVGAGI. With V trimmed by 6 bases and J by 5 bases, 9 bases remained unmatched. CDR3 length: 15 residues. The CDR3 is CASSLRTGGRTEAFF. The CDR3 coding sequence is TGTGCCAGCAGCCTCCGGACAGGGGGAAGGACTGAAGCTTTCTTT.

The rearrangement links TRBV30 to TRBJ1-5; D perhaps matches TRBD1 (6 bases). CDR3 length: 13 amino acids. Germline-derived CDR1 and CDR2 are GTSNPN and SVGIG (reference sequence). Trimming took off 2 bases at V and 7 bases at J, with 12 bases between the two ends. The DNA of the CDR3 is TGTGCCTGGAGTCTCACAGGGACCCAGCCCCAGCATTTT. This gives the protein CAWSLTGTQPQHF.

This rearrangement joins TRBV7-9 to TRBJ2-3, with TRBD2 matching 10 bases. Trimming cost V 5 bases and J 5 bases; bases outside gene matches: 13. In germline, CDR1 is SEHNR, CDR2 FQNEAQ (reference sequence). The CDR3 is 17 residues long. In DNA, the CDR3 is TGTGCCAGCAGCCGAAGGGAACTAGCGGGATCAGGAGATACGCAGTATTTT. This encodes CASSRRELAGSGDTQYF.

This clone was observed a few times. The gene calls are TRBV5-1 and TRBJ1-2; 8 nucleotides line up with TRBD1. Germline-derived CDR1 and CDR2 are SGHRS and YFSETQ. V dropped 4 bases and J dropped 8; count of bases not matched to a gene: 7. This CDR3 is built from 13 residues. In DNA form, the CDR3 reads TGCGCCAGCAGCGCGGGACAGGTTCCCGGCTACACCTTC. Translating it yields CASSAGQVPGYTF.

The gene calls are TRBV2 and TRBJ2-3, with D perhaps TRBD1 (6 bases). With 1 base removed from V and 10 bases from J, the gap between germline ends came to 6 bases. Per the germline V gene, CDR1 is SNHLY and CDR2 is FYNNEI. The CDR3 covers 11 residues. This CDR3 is CASSEGGPQYF. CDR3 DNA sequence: TGTGCCAGCAGTGAAGGGGGGCCGCAGTATTTT.

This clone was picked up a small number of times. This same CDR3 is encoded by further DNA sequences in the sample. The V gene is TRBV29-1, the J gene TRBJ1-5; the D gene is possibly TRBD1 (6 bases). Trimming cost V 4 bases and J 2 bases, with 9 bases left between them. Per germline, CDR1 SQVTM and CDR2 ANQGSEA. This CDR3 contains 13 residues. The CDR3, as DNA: TGCAGCGTTGGTTCAGGGGGCAATCAGCCCCAGCATTTT. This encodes CSVGSGGNQPQHF.

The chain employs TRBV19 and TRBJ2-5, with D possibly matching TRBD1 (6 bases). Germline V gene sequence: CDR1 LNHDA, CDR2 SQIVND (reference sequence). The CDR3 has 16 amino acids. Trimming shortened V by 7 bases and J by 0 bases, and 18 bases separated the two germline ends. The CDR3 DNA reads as TGTGCCAGTAAGGAGACAGGCCCGATGTACCAAGAGACCCAGTACTTC. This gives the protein CASKETGPMYQETQYF.

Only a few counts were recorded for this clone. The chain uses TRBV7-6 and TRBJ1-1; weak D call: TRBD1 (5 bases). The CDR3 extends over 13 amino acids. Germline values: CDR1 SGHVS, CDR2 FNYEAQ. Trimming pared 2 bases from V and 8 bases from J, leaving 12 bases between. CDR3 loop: CASSLTATAEAFF. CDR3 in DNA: TGTGCCAGCAGCTTAACGGCGACAGCCGAAGCTTTCTTT.

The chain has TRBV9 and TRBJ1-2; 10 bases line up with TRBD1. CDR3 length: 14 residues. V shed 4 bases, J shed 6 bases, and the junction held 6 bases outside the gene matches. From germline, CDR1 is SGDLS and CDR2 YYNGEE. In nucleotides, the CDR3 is TGTGCCAGCAGCCCTGGACAGGGGGGAAATGGCTACACCTTC. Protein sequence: CASSPGQGGNGYTF.

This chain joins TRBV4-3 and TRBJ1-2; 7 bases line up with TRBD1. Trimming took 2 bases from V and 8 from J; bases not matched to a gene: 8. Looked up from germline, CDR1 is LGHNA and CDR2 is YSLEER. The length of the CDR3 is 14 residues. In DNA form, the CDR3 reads TGCGCCAGCAGCCAAACAGGGGTCCCCTCGGGCTACACCTTC. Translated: CASSQTGVPSGYTF.

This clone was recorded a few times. The CDR3 here is CSASRQETQYF. The CDR3 DNA follows: TGCAGTGCTAGTAGGCAAGAGACCCAGTACTTC. The chain is built from TRBV20-1 and TRBJ2-5, with D unresolved. Germline V gene lookup returns CDR1 DFQATT and CDR2 SNEGSKA (reference sequence). The CDR3 extends over 11 amino acids. Trimming left V 3 bases short and J 2 bases short, with 4 bases between.

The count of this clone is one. The CDR3 spells CASSPDSPKNIQYF. In DNA form, the CDR3 reads TGTGCCAGCAGCCCCGACAGTCCCAAAAACATTCAGTACTTC. The chain employs TRBV5-6 and TRBJ2-4, with D possibly matching TRBD1 (5 bases). The V gene lost 4 bases and the J gene lost 2 bases, with 10 bases spanning the gap. This CDR3 contains 14 residues. Germline assignment: CDR1 SGHDT and CDR2 YYEEEE.

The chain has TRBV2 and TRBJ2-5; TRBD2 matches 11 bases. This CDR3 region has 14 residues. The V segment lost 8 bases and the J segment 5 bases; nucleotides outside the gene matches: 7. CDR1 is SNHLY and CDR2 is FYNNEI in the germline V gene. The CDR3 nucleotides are TGTGCCAGCTCTCGTAGCGGGGGGGCCGAGACCCAGTACTTC. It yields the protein CASSRSGGAETQYF.

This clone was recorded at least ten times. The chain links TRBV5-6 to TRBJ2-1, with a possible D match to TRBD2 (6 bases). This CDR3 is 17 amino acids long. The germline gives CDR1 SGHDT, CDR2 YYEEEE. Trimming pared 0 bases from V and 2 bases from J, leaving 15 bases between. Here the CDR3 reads CASSLAKAGLPYNEQFF. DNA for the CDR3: TGTGCCAGCAGCTTGGCCAAAGCGGGCTTACCCTACAATGAGCAGTTCTTC. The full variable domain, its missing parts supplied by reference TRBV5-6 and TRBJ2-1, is DAGVTQSPTHLIKTRGQQVTLRCSPKSGHDTVSWYQQALGQGPQFIFQYYEEEERQRGNFPDRFSGHQFPNYSSELNVNALLLGDSALYLCASSLAKAGLPYNEQFFGPGTRLTVL.

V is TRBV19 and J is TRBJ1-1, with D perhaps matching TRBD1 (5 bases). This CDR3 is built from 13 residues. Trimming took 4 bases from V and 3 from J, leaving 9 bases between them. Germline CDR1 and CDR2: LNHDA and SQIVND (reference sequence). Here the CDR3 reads CASSTRVDTEAFF. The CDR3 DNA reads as TGTGCCAGTAGTACCAGGGTGGACACTGAAGCTTTCTTT.

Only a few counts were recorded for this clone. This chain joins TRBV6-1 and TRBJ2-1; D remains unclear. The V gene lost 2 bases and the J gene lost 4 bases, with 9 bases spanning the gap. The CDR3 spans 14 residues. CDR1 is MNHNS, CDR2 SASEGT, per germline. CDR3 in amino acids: CASSELSAYNEQFF. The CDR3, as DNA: TGTGCCAGCAGTGAATTGTCGGCATACAATGAGCAGTTCTTC.